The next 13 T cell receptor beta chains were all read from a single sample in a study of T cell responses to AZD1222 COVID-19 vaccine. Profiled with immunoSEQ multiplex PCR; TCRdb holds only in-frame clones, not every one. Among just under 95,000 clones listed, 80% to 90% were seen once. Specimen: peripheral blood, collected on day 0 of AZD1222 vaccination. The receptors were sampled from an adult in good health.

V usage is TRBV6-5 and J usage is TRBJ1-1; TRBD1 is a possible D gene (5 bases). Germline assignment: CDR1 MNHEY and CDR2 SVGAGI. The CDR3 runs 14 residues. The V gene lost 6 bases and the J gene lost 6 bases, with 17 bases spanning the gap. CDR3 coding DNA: TGTGCCAGCAGCGTTGACAGTAGAAACCCTGAAGCTTTCTTT. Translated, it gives CASSVDSRNPEAFF.

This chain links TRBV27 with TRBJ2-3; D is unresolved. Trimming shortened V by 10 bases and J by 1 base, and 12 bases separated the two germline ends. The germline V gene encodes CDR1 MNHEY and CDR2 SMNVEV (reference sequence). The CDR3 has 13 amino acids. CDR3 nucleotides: TGTGCCACCCGACTTAGGGGCACAGATACGCAGTATTTT. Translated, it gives CATRLRGTDTQYF.

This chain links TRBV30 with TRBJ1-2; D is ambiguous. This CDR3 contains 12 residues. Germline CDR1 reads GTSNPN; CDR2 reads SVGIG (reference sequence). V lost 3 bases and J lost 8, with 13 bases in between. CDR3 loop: CAWSSGYPGYTF. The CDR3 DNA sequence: TGTGCCTGGAGCTCTGGGTATCCCGGCTACACCTTC.

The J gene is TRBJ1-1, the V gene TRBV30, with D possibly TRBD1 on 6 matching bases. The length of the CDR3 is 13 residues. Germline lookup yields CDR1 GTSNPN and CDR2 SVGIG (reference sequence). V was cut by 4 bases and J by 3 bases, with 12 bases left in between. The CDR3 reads CAWKRGRDTEAFF. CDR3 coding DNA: TGTGCCTGGAAAAGGGGGAGGGACACTGAAGCTTTCTTT.

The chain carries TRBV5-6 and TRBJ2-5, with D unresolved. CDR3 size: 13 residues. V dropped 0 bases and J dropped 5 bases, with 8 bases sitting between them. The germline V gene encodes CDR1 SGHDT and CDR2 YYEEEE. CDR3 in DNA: TGTGCCAGCAGCTTGGATTGGGGTGAGACCCAGTACTTC. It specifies CASSLDWGETQYF.

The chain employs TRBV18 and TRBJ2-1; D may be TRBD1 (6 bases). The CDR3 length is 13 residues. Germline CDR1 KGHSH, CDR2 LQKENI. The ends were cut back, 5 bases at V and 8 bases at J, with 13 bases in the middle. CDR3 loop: CASSGQGRDEQFF. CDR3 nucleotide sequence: TGTGCCAGCTCAGGTCAGGGGCGGGATGAGCAGTTCTTC.

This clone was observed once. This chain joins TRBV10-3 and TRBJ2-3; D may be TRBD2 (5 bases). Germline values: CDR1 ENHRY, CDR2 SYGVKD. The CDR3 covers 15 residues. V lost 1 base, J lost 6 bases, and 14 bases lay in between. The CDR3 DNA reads TGTGCCATCAGTGAGTTCGGGGATTCCAGCGATACGCAGTATTTT. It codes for CAISEFGDSSDTQYF.

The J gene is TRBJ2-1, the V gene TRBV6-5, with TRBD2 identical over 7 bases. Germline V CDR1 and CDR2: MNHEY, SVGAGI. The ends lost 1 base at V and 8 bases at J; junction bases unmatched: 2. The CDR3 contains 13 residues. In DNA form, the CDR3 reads TGTGCCAGCAGTTACTTAGCGGGCTATGAGCAGTTCTTC. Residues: CASSYLAGYEQFF.

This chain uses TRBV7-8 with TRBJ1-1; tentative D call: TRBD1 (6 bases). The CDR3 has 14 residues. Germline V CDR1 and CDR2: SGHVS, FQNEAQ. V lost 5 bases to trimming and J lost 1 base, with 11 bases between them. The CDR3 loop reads CASSGGGPNTEAFF. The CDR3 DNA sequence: TGTGCCAGCAGCGGGGGCGGCCCGAACACTGAAGCTTTCTTT.

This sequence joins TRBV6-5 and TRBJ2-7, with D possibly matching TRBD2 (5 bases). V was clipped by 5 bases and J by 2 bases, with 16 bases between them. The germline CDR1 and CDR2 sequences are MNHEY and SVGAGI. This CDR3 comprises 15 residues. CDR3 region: CASSTKDEGPYEQYF. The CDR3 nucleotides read TGTGCCAGCAGTACGAAGGACGAGGGTCCCTACGAGCAGTACTTC.

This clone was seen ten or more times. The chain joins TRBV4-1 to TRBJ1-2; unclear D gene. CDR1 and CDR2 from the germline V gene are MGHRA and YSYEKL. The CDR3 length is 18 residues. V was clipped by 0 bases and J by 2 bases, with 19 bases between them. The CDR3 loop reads CASSQDLSTAYRNYGYTF. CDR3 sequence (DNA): TGCGCCAGCAGCCAAGATCTTTCGACGGCTTATAGAAACTATGGCTACACCTTC.

DNA of the CDR3: TGTGCCAGCAGGCAAGTAGGGGGCCTCGGGGAGCAGTTCTTC. Its translation: CASRQVGGLGEQFF. The V gene is TRBV7-3, the J gene TRBJ2-1, with TRBD1 identical over 7 bases. Germline V lookup: CDR1 SGHTA, CDR2 FQGTGA. The CDR3 loop spans 14 amino acids. With 6 bases clipped from V and 10 bases from J, the junction kept 12 bases outside the gene matches.

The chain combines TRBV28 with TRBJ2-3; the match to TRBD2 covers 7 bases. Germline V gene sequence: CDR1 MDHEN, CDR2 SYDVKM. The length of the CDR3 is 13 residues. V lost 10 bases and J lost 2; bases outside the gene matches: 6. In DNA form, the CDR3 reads TGTGCCATCCTGGGGGGGGACACAGATACGCAGTATTTT. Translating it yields CAILGGDTDTQYF.